This T cell receptor beta chain was retrieved from a study of T-cell memory formation after mild COVID-19 (dated by TCRdb to about 2021). In the study overall: TCR sequence clusters from the two donors were largely donor specific. Longitudinal TCRalpha and TCRbeta repertoire sequencing tracked T-cell clones expanding and contracting after mild COVID-19 in a couple of donors. The cohort was made up of two young adult volunteers, one female and one male, who were previously healthy. Points the paper makes about the study in general: Whether the second-wave clones peaking on day 37 were SARS-CoV-2 specific was not confirmed. Some responding clones were detected in pre-infection memory, suggesting pre-existing cross-reactive memory T cells joined the SARS-CoV-2 response. The study covered only a couple of mild cases, and larger cohorts including severe cases with pre-infection samples were considered necessary. Clones contracting from day 15 to 85 had balanced CD4/CD8 phenotypes, while a second wave expanding from day 15 to 37 was biased towards CD4+. Contracting CD4+ clones were found mainly in CM and EM memory subsets, while CD8+ clones were enriched in EMRA.

This clonotype was recorded a few times. The target of this receptor is not known. No much larger clone is present one base from it, and per-base qualities are unavailable. Ficoll-Paque density gradient centrifugation was the method used to isolate PBMCs. The CDR3 has 15 amino acids, counting the end cysteine and phenylalanine. The only DNA kept is the CDR3, 45 bases in frame from the first base. The junction shows trimming of 11 bases on V and 11 bases on J, and the gene matches do not reach 21 bases of it. The sample was run on an Illumina NovaSeq 6000. Using 5'RACE with constant-segment primers, TCRalpha and TCRbeta cDNA libraries were constructed, with sample barcodes and unique molecular identifiers added in the process. RNA was extracted from every sample with Trizol reagent. Libraries were amplified in two PCR steps, with a second sample barcode and Illumina TruSeq adapters added in the second step. The libraries were sequenced on an Illumina NovaSeq using 2 x 150 bp paired-end reads. The source study handled its data this way. The reads were demultiplexed and collapsed into UMI-guided consensus sequences using migec v1.2.7. With mixcr v2.1.11, UMI consensuses were aligned to TRA and TRB V and J templates and assembled into clonotypes. Expanded or contracted clonotypes were those called significant by both edgeR and NoisET, with noise models trained on biological replicates. For edgeR calls, the cutoffs were a false discovery rate-adjusted p below 0.01 and a log2 fold-change threshold of 1. As an exploratory analysis of dynamics, max-normalized trajectories of the 1000 most abundant clonotypes were examined with PCA combined with hierarchical clustering. Each responding clone was given a CD4 or CD8 phenotype based on the CD4+ and CD8+ repertoires, which had been sequenced separately. TCRdb took the public reads, trimmed them with fastp at Q25, ran MiXCR for clone calling and kept in-frame beta chains. Every CDR3 protein is listed once, alongside the most common genes and DNA of its rows. The V and J calls follow TCRdb's processing rather than the paper's. The table for this sample lists approximately 350,000 distinct CDR3 sequences; 28% of them were counted only once. The top ten constitute roughly 13% of the sample.

Rearrangement joined TRBV12-3 or TRBV12-4 to TRBJ2-3; TRBD2 agrees with 8 junctional bases. The material sequenced was PBMCs or a T cell subset sorted from them (not recorded which). This receptor was identified in an adult woman who had mild COVID-19 (a few samples of this study predate the infection). The sample titles of this study are shuffled in the database, so cell type and time point are left out; the donor was told from shared clones. The base sequence is TGTGCCGCCCAACGGGACGGAAGTCTAGCGGGTGGGCAGTATTTT. Translated, this gives CAAQRDGSLAGGQYF.